The present T cell receptor beta chain was sequenced within a study of patients and donors after allogeneic stem cell transplantation. Using its own MiXCR run on the RT-PCR reads, TCRdb lists one record per CDR3 protein. The table has about 230,000 distinct CDR3 sequences, 11% to 15% seen once. The CDR3 consists of 14 residues. The germline V gene encodes CDR1 SGDLS and CDR2 YYNGEE. V was shortened by 5 bases and J by 10 bases, with 16 bases between the two germline ends. Sample: blood, either unsorted or a sorted T cell fraction (not recorded which). This TCR was sampled from a human donor who was either an allogeneic HSCT recipient or a stem cell or donor lymphocyte infusion donor (not recorded which). It is not recorded whose cells these are; they may come from a transplant donor. V usage is TRBV9 and J usage is TRBJ1-6, with D possibly being TRBD1 (6 bases). The CDR3 here is CASREGGVFSPLHF. CDR3 coding DNA: TGTGCCAGCAGAGAGGGGGGCGTTTTCTCACCCCTCCACTTT. Variable domain in full (rest from reference TRBV9 and TRBJ1-6): DSGVTQTPKHLITATGQRVTLRCSPRSGDLSVYWYQQSLDQGLQFLIQYYNGEERAKGNILERFSAQQFPDLHSELNLSSLELGDSALYFCASREGGVFSPLHFGNGTRLTVT.